Listed here are 3 T cell receptor beta chains from one sample, sequenced in a study of CD4 T cells in relation to SARS-CoV-2 and coronaviruses. These receptors' targets are unknown. The unexposed donors gave CD4+ T cells in about 2010-2019, prior to COVID-19. CD4+ T cells were isolated from the cells after around 11 days of culture. TCRdb keeps only in-frame clones here, not all; method: immunoSEQ multiplex PCR. The sample contains tens of thousands of clones, about 71% of which appear only once. Sequencing input: CD4+ T cells from PBMCs, cultured in vitro. These receptor sequences come from a human donor in good health.

The chain is built from TRBV19 and TRBJ1-2, with 10 bases fitting TRBD1. The CDR3 covers 14 residues. Unmatched junction bases numbered 6, after V lost 6 bases and J lost 5 bases. Germline lookup yields CDR1 LNHDA and CDR2 SQIVND (reference sequence). The CDR3 spells CASRGTGDHYGYTF. CDR3 bases: TGTGCCAGTAGAGGGACAGGGGACCATTATGGCTACACCTTC.

The chain links TRBV6-5 to TRBJ1-2; D not certain. The CDR3 covers 14 residues. Germline CDR1 is MNHEY and CDR2 is SVGAGI. V lost 1 base and J lost 6, with 12 bases in between. The CDR3 sequence: CASSYLGSANGYTF. CDR3 DNA: TGTGCCAGCAGTTACTTGGGTTCTGCGAATGGCTACACCTTC.

The chain links TRBV9 to TRBJ2-1; D tentatively fits TRBD1 or TRBD2 (6 bases each). The CDR3 runs to 16 residues. Germline CDR1 and CDR2: SGDLS and YYNGEE. The V end was cut by 3 bases, the J end by 0 bases, with 13 bases between. The CDR3 loop is CASSERGDGSYNEQFF. DNA for the CDR3: TGTGCCAGCAGCGAGAGGGGGGATGGCTCCTACAATGAGCAGTTCTTC.